This TCR beta chain is from a study of blood T cells in healthy people across ages. Germline trimming cut 0 bases from V and 6 bases from J; bases unmatched to any gene: 2. Germline CDR1 and CDR2: GTSNPN and SVGIG (reference sequence). The CDR3 length is 13 residues. Primers used in a second PCR of about 6 to 11 cycles were a sample-barcoded 5' primer and a J-beta primer mix. TCRdb processed the 5' RACE reads anew with MiXCR; each CDR3 protein has one entry. The sample consists of approximately 800,000 distinct CDR3 sequences, around 34% of them appearing once. The sequence came from a man aged 18 to 30 in good health. This chain connects TRBV30 to TRBJ1-1, with TRBD1 matching 9 bases. The specimen sequenced was blood. The CDR3 nucleotides are TGTGCCTGGAGTGTAAGGACAGGGGCTGAAGCTTTCTTT. Protein: CAWSVRTGAEAFF.